This T cell receptor (beta chain) emerged from a study of T cells in localized non-small cell lung cancer. The repertoire was sequenced with immunoSEQ multiplex PCR; TCRdb's copy has only in-frame clones and lacks some. The sample yields under 45,000 clones, 75% to 85% seen once. The CDR3 has 15 residues. V dropped 1 base and J dropped 5; count of bases not matched to a gene: 7. CDR1 and CDR2 (germline): LGHNA, YNFKEQ. Study outcomes and limitations: The highest T cell clonality was in uninvolved adjacent lung, above tumor.

Turning to this clone: Its specificity is unknown.

The material sequenced was PBMCs, taken before any cancer treatment. The sequence was collected from a man aged 40 to 70 with stage II lung adenocarcinoma. The chain uses TRBV4-2 and TRBJ1-2; 7 bases agree with TRBD1. This chain's CDR3 is CASSQGAGGGYGYTF. The CDR3 coding sequence is TGTGCCAGCAGCCAAGGTGCAGGGGGGGGTTATGGCTACACCTTC.